One sample yielded the 2 T cell receptor beta chains listed below, sequenced in a study of regulatory T cells in long-lasting Graves disease. Time point defined: persistent/refractory GD, antithyroid drugs over 5 years with positive TRAb. Construction of the TCR library relied on RNA isolated from PBMCs. TCR beta libraries were built with iRepertoire HTBI primers and Arm-PCR of CDR3 regions. TCRdb analysed the multiplex PCR reads with MiXCR anew, one entry per CDR3 protein. The table lists 300,000 to 350,000 distinct CDR3 sequences, 20% of them singletons. Sequenced here: peripheral blood mononuclear cells (PBMCs), sampled when the disease was refractory, from a patient treated with antithyroid drugs. Source of these receptors: a female donor with Graves disease.

The J gene is TRBJ2-7, the V gene TRBV20-1; 14 nucleotides agree with TRBD2. The CDR3 has 13 amino acids. CDR1 is DFQATT, CDR2 SNEGSKA, per germline (reference sequence). V gave up 3 bases and J gave up 5 bases; unmatched junction bases: 0. CDR3 in DNA: TGCAGTGCTAGGACTAGCGGGAGGGACGAGCAGTACTTC. Translation: CSARTSGRDEQYF.

This clonotype appeared many times. This sequence joins TRBV13 and TRBJ1-5; TRBD1 matches 8 bases. The J segment lost 7 bases and the V segment lost 8 bases, leaving 10 bases of the junction unmatched. Germline-derived CDR1 and CDR2 are PRHDT and FYEKMQ (reference sequence). The length of the CDR3 is 14 residues. CDR3 sequence reads: CASGSGGRLQPQHF. The CDR3 DNA is TGTGCCAGCGGATCAGGGGGCCGTTTACAGCCCCAGCATTTT.